Listed below are T cell receptor beta chains from one sample, sequenced in a study of blood T cell repertoires in COVID-19. Sequenced by immunoSEQ multiplex PCR; TCRdb stores in-frame clones only, minus some. In the table there are about 140,000 clones, about 85% of which are singletons. What was sequenced was peripheral blood. The receptors here all came from a human donor with COVID-19, enrolled during active disease. The donor label of this sample is uncertain. Each CDR3 is given with its conserved first and last residue. A D gene is named only where the DNA matches it firmly. Clone size appears in some rows only: once, few, many, or a class for an expanded clone.

j_gene: TRBJ2-1
v_gene: TRBV2
d_gene: -
abundance: -
CDR3aa: CASSESSFYNEQFF
CDR3nt: TGTGCCAGCAGTGAGAGTAGCTTCTACAATGAGCAGTTCTTC

j_gene: TRBJ1-2
v_gene: TRBV6-5
d_gene: -
abundance: -
CDR3aa: CASRRPYGGYTF
CDR3nt: TGTGCCAGCAGGCGCCCCTACGGTGGCTACACCTTC

j_gene: TRBJ1-4
v_gene: TRBV30
d_gene: TRBD1
abundance: -
CDR3aa: CAWSQPTGATNEKLFF
CDR3nt: TGTGCCTGGAGTCAACCGACAGGGGCAACTAATGAAAAACTGTTTTTT

j_gene: TRBJ1-4
v_gene: TRBV15
d_gene: -
abundance: once
CDR3aa: CATSRGQDLGEKLFF
CDR3nt: TGTGCCACCAGCAGAGGACAGGACCTAGGTGAAAAACTGTTTTTT

j_gene: TRBJ2-7
v_gene: TRBV4-1
d_gene: TRBD2
abundance: -
CDR3aa: CASSRRYQREGDEQYF
CDR3nt: TGCGCCAGCAGCCGAAGATATCAGCGGGAGGGGGACGAGCAGTACTTC

j_gene: TRBJ2-2
v_gene: TRBV25-1
d_gene: TRBD2
abundance: -
CDR3aa: CASSSGTSAGELFF
CDR3nt: TGTGCCAGCAGTAGCGGGACTTCCGCCGGGGAGCTGTTTTTT

j_gene: TRBJ1-5
v_gene: TRBV19
d_gene: TRBD1
abundance: -
CDR3aa: CASIGTGGHNQPQHF
CDR3nt: TGTGCCAGTATCGGGACAGGGGGTCACAATCAGCCCCAGCATTTT

j_gene: TRBJ1-1
v_gene: TRBV5-1
d_gene: -
abundance: many
CDR3aa: CASREREGLNTEAFF
CDR3nt: TGCGCCAGCAGAGAGCGGGAGGGACTGAACACTGAAGCTTTCTTT

j_gene: TRBJ1-1
v_gene: TRBV19
d_gene: -
abundance: -
CDR3aa: CASNIRGLNTEAFF
CDR3nt: TGTGCCAGTAATATTCGGGGGTTGAACACTGAAGCTTTCTTT

j_gene: TRBJ2-7
v_gene: TRBV7-2
d_gene: -
abundance: -
CDR3aa: CASSLDPAASYEQYF
CDR3nt: TGTGCCAGCAGCTTAGACCCCGCGGCCTCCTACGAGCAGTACTTC